The 13 T cell receptor beta chains listed next were all sequenced from one sample in a study of response to subunit inactivated influenza vaccine. TCRdb fed the RT-PCR reads into MiXCR, producing one record per CDR3 protein. This table has some 800,000 distinct CDR3 sequences, approximately 21% appearing once. Specimen: PBMCs from blood, collected 4 to 6 days after vaccination. Every receptor here comes from a man aged 45 to 65 who received an inactivated influenza vaccine.

This clonotype has only a few counts. The chain couples TRBV4-2 to TRBJ2-1; 11 bases map to TRBD2. J gave up 5 bases and V 1 base, and 1 base lay outside the gene matches. CDR1 and CDR2 (germline): LGHNA, YNFKEQ. The CDR3 contains 15 residues. CDR3 bases: TGTGCCAGCAGCCAAGGACTAGCGGGAAACAATGAGCAGTTCTTC. Amino acid sequence: CASSQGLAGNNEQFF.

In this sample, this clonotype turned up a few times. The rearrangement joins TRBV3-1 to TRBJ2-5; 7 positions agree with TRBD1. The V and J ends lost 7 bases and 4 bases, in that order; junction bases with no gene match: 3. Germline assignment: CDR1 LGHDT and CDR2 YNNKEL (reference sequence). The CDR3 extends over 12 amino acids. CDR3 region: CASTNRGETQYF. CDR3 bases: TGTGCCAGCACCAACAGGGGAGAGACCCAGTACTTC.

The chain is built from TRBV10-1 and TRBJ1-1, with D uncertain. CDR1 and CDR2 (germline): WNHNN, SYGVQD (reference sequence). This CDR3 region has 13 residues. Between the trimmed V and J ends, which lost 10 bases and 1 base, there was a span of 13 bases. CDR3 nucleotides: TGCGCCACCCTCACGGCGGGGAACACTGAAGCTTTCTTT. It translates to CATLTAGNTEAFF.

Remarks on this clonotype: A clone one base away is much larger, so this may be a read error. The chain joins TRBV28 to TRBJ2-7; 8 nucleotides match TRBD1. The CDR3 totals 13 residues. V trimming: 7 bases; J trimming: 0 bases; junction bases outside the gene matches: 2. Per the germline V gene, CDR1 is MDHEN and CDR2 is SYDVKM. The CDR3 coding sequence is TGTGCCAGCATGGACAGGGCCTCCTACGAGCAGTACTTC. Translated, it gives CASMDRASYEQYF.

This sequence joins TRBV12-3 or TRBV12-4 and TRBJ1-5; TRBD1 matches at 9 bases. Trimming at V came to 5 bases and at J to 6 bases, leaving 8 bases not matched to a gene. There are 15 residues in the CDR3. The CDR3 spells CASSTGQGRFQPQHF. The DNA of the CDR3 is TGTGCCAGCAGTACCGGACAGGGGCGTTTTCAGCCCCAGCATTTT.

In its sample, this clonotype was seen many times. The V gene is TRBV18, the J gene TRBJ2-7; D is undetermined. The length of the CDR3 is 12 residues. Germline CDR1 reads KGHSH; CDR2 reads LQKENI. The V end lost 6 bases, the J end lost 2 bases, and 8 bases lay between the germline ends. The CDR3 DNA is TGTGCCAGCTCGTACTCAGCCTACGAGCAGTACTTC. It codes for CASSYSAYEQYF.

V is TRBV6-1 and J is TRBJ2-7, with 10 bases matching TRBD2. V shed 5 bases, J shed 5 bases, and the junction held 9 bases outside the gene matches. The germline V gene has CDR1 MNHNS and CDR2 SASEGT. The CDR3 runs to 15 residues. CDR3 region: CASSPQRGGFNEQYF. CDR3 in DNA: TGTGCCAGCAGTCCCCAGCGGGGGGGCTTCAACGAGCAGTACTTC.

This clonotype was recorded a few times. As DNA, the CDR3 is TGTGCCAGCAGCTTAGCGAGTGGACCCTACGAGCAGTACTTC. Translated: CASSLASGPYEQYF. The V gene is TRBV7-2, the J gene TRBJ2-7; D gene uncertain. The germline CDR1 and CDR2 sequences are SGHTA and FQGNSA. This CDR3 is built from 14 residues. V dropped 0 bases and J dropped 2 bases, with 8 bases sitting between them.

This clonotype was seen a handful of times. This chain uses TRBV5-1 with TRBJ2-1, with D maybe TRBD2 (7 bases). Germline V lookup: CDR1 SGHRS, CDR2 YFSETQ. The CDR3 loop spans 14 amino acids. Between the trimmed V and J ends, which lost 0 bases and 9 bases, there was a span of 13 bases. The CDR3 sequence: CASSLELGGAEQFF. Here the CDR3 DNA reads TGCGCCAGCAGCTTGGAATTGGGGGGGGCTGAGCAGTTCTTC.

This sequence joins TRBV3-1 and TRBJ2-7; D perhaps matches TRBD1 (6 bases). The CDR3 runs 16 residues. The germline CDR1 and CDR2 sequences are LGHDT and YNNKEL (reference sequence). V lost 1 base and J 4 bases, leaving 17 bases between the germline ends. CDR3 region: CASSQAGDAPVYEQYF. The CDR3 DNA reads as TGTGCCAGCAGCCAAGCAGGGGACGCCCCTGTATACGAGCAGTACTTC.

This clonotype has at least ten counts. The rearrangement uses TRBV12-3 or TRBV12-4 and TRBJ1-6; possibly TRBD1 for D (6 bases). The CDR3 is made up of 15 amino acids. Deletions cut 4 bases from V and 5 bases from J, with 12 bases between. The CDR3 DNA is TGTGCCAGCAGTTGGGGGGGCCACAATAATTCACCCCTCCACTTT. Amino acid sequence: CASSWGGHNNSPLHF.

In its sample, this clonotype was seen many times. This chain joins TRBV20-1 and TRBJ2-3; D is uncertain. The germline V gene has CDR1 DFQATT and CDR2 SNEGSKA (reference sequence). The CDR3 length is 16 residues. V lost 3 bases and J 4 bases, leaving 20 bases between the germline ends. CDR3 sequence reads: CSARSSPRRMADTQYF. In nucleotides, the CDR3 is TGCAGTGCTAGGTCGTCGCCCCGGCGAATGGCAGATACGCAGTATTTT.

This clonotype was seen only a few times. The CDR3 protein is CASSLGAVPVMTSTDTQYF. CDR3 DNA sequence: TGTGCCAGCAGCTTAGGGGCGGTCCCGGTTATGACTAGCACAGATACGCAGTATTTT. The V gene is TRBV11-2, the J gene TRBJ2-3; D remains ambiguous. CDR3 length: 19 residues. Germline loops: CDR1 SGHAT, CDR2 FQNNGV. The germline V and J ends were trimmed by 1 base and 0 bases, with 20 bases remaining between them.